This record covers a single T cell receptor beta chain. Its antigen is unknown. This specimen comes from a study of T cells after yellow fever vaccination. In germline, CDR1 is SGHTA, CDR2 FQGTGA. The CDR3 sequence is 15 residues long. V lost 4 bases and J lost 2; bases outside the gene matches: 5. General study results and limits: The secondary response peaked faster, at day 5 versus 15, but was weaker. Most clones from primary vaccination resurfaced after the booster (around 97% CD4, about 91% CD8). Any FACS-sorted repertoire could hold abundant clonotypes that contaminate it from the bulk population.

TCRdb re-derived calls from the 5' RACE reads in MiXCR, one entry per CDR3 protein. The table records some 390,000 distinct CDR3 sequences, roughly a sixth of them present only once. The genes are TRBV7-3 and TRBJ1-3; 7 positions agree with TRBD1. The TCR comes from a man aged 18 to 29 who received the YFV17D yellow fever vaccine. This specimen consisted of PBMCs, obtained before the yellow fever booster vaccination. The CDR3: CASSSDGTAGNTIYF. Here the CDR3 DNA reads TGTGCCAGCAGCTCCGACGGGACAGCTGGAAACACCATATATTTT.